This T cell receptor (beta chain) derives from a study of blood T cell repertoires in COVID-19. Looking at the study overall: T cells, B-cell-depleted T cells, or PBMCs supplied cDNA or gDNA.

The study recruited people aged about 18 to 90 years across roughly 23 US areas. Cohorts were based on clinical histories the participants reported. The assay was immunoSEQ multiplex PCR, and TCRdb's table has in-frame clones only and misses some. The data contain a few hundred thousand clones, over 75% of them singletons. Germline loops: CDR1 GTSNPN, CDR2 SVGIG (reference sequence). After removal of 1 base from V and 4 bases from J, the junction contained 7 bases not matched to a gene. This CDR3 comprises 16 residues. The sequence was collected from a man between 25 and 39 years old who had recovered from COVID-19. V usage is TRBV30 and J usage is TRBJ2-2, with 9 bases identical to TRBD1. Sequencing was done on a sample of PBMCs or T cells enriched from blood (not recorded which). The CDR3 sequence is CAWSGPWTGATGELFF. The CDR3 bases are TGTGCCTGGAGTGGTCCTTGGACAGGGGCCACCGGGGAGCTGTTTTTT.